This T cell receptor beta chain is drawn from a study of cytomegalovirus exposure and HLA in healthy donors. Trimming took 0 bases from V and 1 from J, leaving 10 bases between them. The CDR3 is made up of 16 amino acids. Points from the study as a whole: Relative to the approximately 700-donor mean, N-insertions were reportedly fewer in an Asian-associated ancestry cluster in a later analysis. According to an earlier analysis, most TCR beta V segments yielded productive rearrangements about 87% or about 30% of the time.

Note on this clone: The antigen is unknown.

PCR involved 60 Vbeta and 13 Jbeta primers. This table comes from immunoSEQ multiplex PCR, and its TCRdb copy is limited to in-frame clones, with some not included. Found here are nearly 200,000 clones; the top ten clones hold about 0.74%. The chain links TRBV23-1 to TRBJ2-4; D not certain. TRBV23-1 is designated an ORF whose function remains uncertain. The source is a boy under 18 in good health and CMV-seronegative. The sequenced material came from PBMCs. CDR3 coding DNA: TGCGCCAGCAGTCAATCTCATTACGGGGCCAAAAACATTCAGTACTTC. Its translation is CASSQSHYGAKNIQYF.